A single sample is the source of the 9 T cell receptor beta chains below, sequenced in a study of blood T cell repertoires in COVID-19. Produced via immunoSEQ multiplex PCR; TCRdb's table is partial and in-frame only. The sample lists around 60,000 clones, roughly nine tenths occurring once. Sequencing was done on a sample of peripheral blood. The receptors here all came from a woman aged 60-75 years with COVID-19, enrolled during active disease.

The rearrangement joins TRBV4-3 to TRBJ1-4, with a tentative D call TRBD1 (5 bases). The CDR3 loop spans 17 amino acids. CDR1 and CDR2 (germline): LGHNA, YSLEER. V was trimmed by 4 bases and J by 4 bases, leaving 19 bases between them. The CDR3: CASSRTGTQWGNEKLFF. Written as DNA, the CDR3 is TGCGCCAGCAGCCGCACCGGGACTCAATGGGGTAATGAAAAACTGTTTTTT.

This chain uses TRBV7-2 with TRBJ2-1; D is undetermined. From germline, CDR1 is SGHTA and CDR2 FQGNSA. V was pared by 5 bases and J by 5 bases, with 16 bases between. This CDR3 comprises 15 residues. The CDR3: CASSLTPGTDNEQFF. Written as DNA, the CDR3 is TGTGCCAGCAGCCTAACCCCCGGTACCGACAATGAGCAGTTCTTC.

The J gene is TRBJ1-2, the V gene TRBV10-2; 7 bases fit TRBD1. V dropped 8 bases and J dropped 5; count of bases not matched to a gene: 11. Germline V gene sequence: CDR1 WSHSY, CDR2 SAAADI. This CDR3 contains 14 residues. The CDR3 loop is CASAYQGQTYGYTF. DNA for the CDR3: TGCGCCAGCGCTTATCAGGGACAGACTTATGGCTACACCTTC.

The chain combines TRBV9 with TRBJ2-3; 10 positions agree with TRBD2. J gave up 3 bases and V 0 bases, and 7 bases lay outside the gene matches. Germline CDR1 and CDR2: SGDLS and YYNGEE. CDR3 length equals 17 residues. The CDR3 DNA reads TGTGCCAGCAGCGTAGAGCTAGCGGGAGTTCTAACAGATACGCAGTATTTT. Protein sequence: CASSVELAGVLTDTQYF.

This clone was found once. This sequence joins TRBV7-9 and TRBJ1-6; tentative D call: TRBD1 (6 bases). V lost 1 base and J 6 bases, leaving 7 bases between the germline ends. CDR3 length equals 14 residues. Looked up from germline, CDR1 is SEHNR and CDR2 is FQNEAQ (reference sequence). The CDR3 coding sequence is TGTGCCAGCAGCTTAGACAGGGCTAATTCACCCCTCCACTTT. This gives the protein CASSLDRANSPLHF.

The rearrangement joins TRBV27 to TRBJ1-1; 8 bases are shared with TRBD1. V lost 5 bases, J lost 0 bases, and 11 bases stayed unmatched. Germline assignment: CDR1 MNHEY and CDR2 SMNVEV (reference sequence). The CDR3 spans 17 residues. CDR3 loop: CASSHWTGTGLNTEAFF. The CDR3 DNA sequence: TGTGCCAGCAGTCACTGGACAGGGACTGGCTTGAACACTGAAGCTTTCTTT.

The chain combines TRBV15 with TRBJ2-7, with TRBD1 matching over 9 bases. The CDR3 extends over 15 amino acids. Germline values: CDR1 LNHNV, CDR2 YYDKDF (reference sequence). J gave up 3 bases and V 1 base, and 4 bases lay outside the gene matches. CDR3 sequence reads: CATSRGRGQGYEQYF. Written as DNA, the CDR3 is TGTGCCACCAGCAGAGGCAGGGGACAGGGCTACGAGCAGTACTTC.

This chain joins TRBV5-6 and TRBJ2-7; D unresolved. The CDR3 spans 15 residues. From germline, CDR1 is SGHDT and CDR2 YYEEEE. V lost 6 bases, J lost 4 bases, and 20 bases lay in between. CDR3 loop: CASTRFDPTPYEQYF. The DNA for the CDR3 is TGTGCCAGCACCCGCTTTGATCCTACCCCATACGAGCAGTACTTC.

CDR3 sequence: CASSPRDKRTGGYTF. The CDR3 DNA reads as TGTGCCAGCAGCCCTCGGGACAAGCGAACCGGTGGCTACACCTTC. The chain combines TRBV3-1 (or the pseudogene TRBV3-2) with TRBJ1-2; possible D gene TRBD1, 6 bases. V lost 4 bases, J lost 7 bases, and 19 bases lay in between. CDR1 LGHDT and CDR2 YNNKEL come from the germline V gene (reference sequence). The CDR3 loop spans 15 amino acids.